This T cell receptor (beta chain) appears in the sequencing data of a study of T cell changes during pregnancy in multiple sclerosis. Only in-frame clones appear in the TCRdb table, and some are missing; sequencing was by immunoSEQ multiplex PCR. Here the sample spans tens of thousands of clones, 92% being singletons. The sequenced sample was peripheral blood, obtained after pregnancy. This clonotype was sampled from a female donor with multiple sclerosis, enrolled in a pregnancy study.

This chain's CDR3 is CASSIGTSGVTRTQYF. Written as DNA, the CDR3 is TGTGCCAGCAGTATTGGGACTAGCGGGGTTACGAGGACCCAGTACTTC. This chain connects TRBV7-6 to TRBJ2-5; 13 bases are shared with TRBD2. Germline CDR1 and CDR2: SGHVS and FNYEAQ. The trim removed 6 bases at V and 7 bases at J, leaving 11 bases unmatched. CDR3 length: 16 amino acids.